This TCR beta chain is drawn from a study of naive and memory T cell subsets. The SP2 primer and nested alpha and beta constant region primers amplified ligated cDNA in four rounds. MiXCR was run by TCRdb on the UMI-ligation and nested PCR reads, yielding one entry per CDR3 protein. Of around 31,000 distinct CDR3 sequences in the sample, 6.7% were seen once. Treatment denoted: skin biopsy from PPD injection site in Mantoux-positive individual. A UMI-containing oligonucleotide was joined by 3' ligation to the TCR cDNA template. Cells were not sorted; total RNA input targeted roughly 1 to 1000 ng. This clonotype was observed many times. Its antigen is still unknown. The study, taken as a whole, reports: This RNA-based method may be sensitive to activation-related transcript changes. TCRs were reportedly recovered from both biopsy types, mostly tuberculin test sites.

This TCR derives from an adult in good health. The starting material was skin, obtained from a tuberculin skin test site.

The CDR3 spells CASSQRDGYEQYF. The CDR3 DNA reads TGTGCCAGCAGTCAGAGAGACGGCTACGAGCAGTACTTC. The rearrangement joins TRBV6-5 to TRBJ2-7; D not resolved. There are 13 residues in the CDR3. CDR1 MNHEY and CDR2 SVGAGI come from the germline V gene. The germline V and J ends were trimmed by 5 bases and 3 bases, with 11 bases remaining between them.